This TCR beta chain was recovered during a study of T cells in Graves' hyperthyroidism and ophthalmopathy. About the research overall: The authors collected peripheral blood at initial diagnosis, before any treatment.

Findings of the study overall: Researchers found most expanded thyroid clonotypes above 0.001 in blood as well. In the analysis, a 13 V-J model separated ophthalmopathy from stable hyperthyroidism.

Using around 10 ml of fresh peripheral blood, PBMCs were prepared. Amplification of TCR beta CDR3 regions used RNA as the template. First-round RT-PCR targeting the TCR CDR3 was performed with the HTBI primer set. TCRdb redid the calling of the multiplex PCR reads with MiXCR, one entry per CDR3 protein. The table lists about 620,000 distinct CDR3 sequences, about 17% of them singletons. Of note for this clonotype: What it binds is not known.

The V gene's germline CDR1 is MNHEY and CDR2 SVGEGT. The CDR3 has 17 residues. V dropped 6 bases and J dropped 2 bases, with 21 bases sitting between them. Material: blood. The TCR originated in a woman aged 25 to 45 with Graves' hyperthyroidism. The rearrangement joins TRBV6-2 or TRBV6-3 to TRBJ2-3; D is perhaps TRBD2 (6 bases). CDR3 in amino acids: CASRPEGRGTPTDTQYF. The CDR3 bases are TGTGCCAGCAGGCCCGAGGGGCGCGGGACCCCCACAGATACGCAGTATTTT.